This passage covers 18 T cell receptor beta chains from one sample sequenced in a study of spatial heterogeneity in lung cancer (dated by TCRdb to the late 2010s). The full study reports these points: The tumor nonsynonymous mutation count correlated with the number of expanded alpha and beta TCRs within the tumor.

The antigens of these receptors remain unknown. The sample's time point label, in plain terms: sample taken at primary tumor resection. The library was made by 5' RACE. Sequencing took place on a NextSeq 500. TCRdb reran the public reads through fastp at Q25 and MiXCR, keeping productive beta chains. Each entry is one CDR3 protein sequence, shown with its most common DNA and genes. The sample table holds about 11,000 distinct CDR3 sequences, of which around 5.1% were seen once. The ten biggest clones cover 12% of the sample. Sequenced here: lung tumor tissue, sampled at surgery. The receptors were sampled from a male donor with early-stage non-small cell lung cancer.

This clonotype was picked up many times. The chain combines TRBV30 with TRBJ1-4, with D possibly matching TRBD1 (5 bases). The V end lost 0 bases, the J end lost 9 bases, and 20 bases lay between the germline ends. The germline CDR1 and CDR2 sequences are GTSNPN and SVGIG (reference sequence). This CDR3 is built from 16 residues. CDR3 amino acids: CAWSVLSAVGTKKLFF. The CDR3 coding sequence is TGTGCCTGGAGTGTACTTTCGGCAGTTGGGACCAAAAAACTGTTTTTT.

In this sample, this clonotype turned up many times. The chain links TRBV6-1 to TRBJ2-1; 9 nucleotides align to TRBD1. Trimming removed 0 bases from V and 9 bases from J; junction bases left unmatched: 12. There are 17 residues in the CDR3. Germline CDR1 is MNHNS and CDR2 is SASEGT. The CDR3 reads CASSEAIFLGQGGEQFF. The CDR3 DNA follows: TGTGCCAGCAGTGAAGCTATTTTTCTGGGACAGGGCGGTGAGCAGTTCTTC.

This clonotype was detected ten times or more. CDR3 in DNA: TGCAGCGTATGGACAGGGAAAGCTGGCTACACCTTC. It translates to CSVWTGKAGYTF. This chain links TRBV29-1 with TRBJ1-2; 8 bases map to TRBD1. V shed 6 bases, J shed 7 bases, and the junction held 7 bases outside the gene matches. The CDR3 sequence is 12 residues long. The germline V gene encodes CDR1 SQVTM and CDR2 ANQGSEA.

This clonotype was seen repeatedly, ten times or more. This chain joins TRBV7-2 and TRBJ2-2, with D maybe TRBD1 (6 bases). Trimming shortened V by 6 bases and J by 2 bases, and 10 bases separated the two germline ends. Germline assignment: CDR1 SGHTA and CDR2 FQGNSA. The CDR3 extends over 14 amino acids. DNA of the CDR3: TGTGCCAGCAGGCTGGGACAAAACACCGGGGAGCTGTTTTTT. It yields the protein CASRLGQNTGELFF.

This clonotype was seen many times. The chain carries TRBV5-6 and TRBJ1-5, with TRBD1 matching over 9 bases. The CDR3 loop spans 15 amino acids. CDR1 SGHDT and CDR2 YYEEEE come from the germline V gene. Unmatched junction bases numbered 5, after V lost 2 bases and J lost 5 bases. CDR3 loop: CASSFRDRVDQPQHF. In DNA, the CDR3 is TGTGCCAGCAGCTTCCGGGACAGGGTTGATCAGCCCCAGCATTTT. Combining the CDR3 with reference TRBV5-6 and TRBJ1-5 gives the whole variable domain DAGVTQSPTHLIKTRGQQVTLRCSPKSGHDTVSWYQQALGQGPQFIFQYYEEEERQRGNFPDRFSGHQFPNYSSELNVNALLLGDSALYLCASSFRDRVDQPQHFGDGTRLSIL.

By proportion, this clonotype is medium-sized. J is TRBJ2-3 and V is TRBV19; possible D gene TRBD2, 6 bases. Per the germline V gene, CDR1 is LNHDA and CDR2 is SQIVND (reference sequence). This CDR3 is 17 amino acids long. The germline V and J ends were trimmed by 3 bases and 0 bases, with 16 bases remaining between them. CDR3 region: CASSIVAVPTSTDTQYF. CDR3 nucleotide sequence: TGTGCCAGTAGTATTGTAGCGGTCCCGACTAGCACAGATACGCAGTATTTT. The full variable domain, in which reference TRBV19 and TRBJ2-3 provide the parts outside the CDR3, is DGGITQSPKYLFRKEGQNVTLSCEQNLNHDAMYWYRQDPGQGLRLIYYSQIVNDFQKGDIAEGYSVSREKKESFPLTVTSAQKNPTAFYLCASSIVAVPTSTDTQYFGPGTRLTVL.

In this sample, this clonotype turned up many times. This chain links TRBV3-1 with TRBJ2-7; 8 bases agree with TRBD2. Germline CDR1 is LGHDT and CDR2 is YNNKEL (reference sequence). V lost 0 bases and J lost 3; bases outside the gene matches: 4. This CDR3 region has 15 residues. CDR3 sequence: CASSQETSGRYEQYF. The CDR3 bases are TGTGCCAGCAGCCAAGAAACTAGCGGACGCTACGAGCAGTACTTC.

Ten or more counts support this clonotype. The J gene is TRBJ2-3, the V gene TRBV29-1; a weak D match, TRBD2 (7 bases). Trimming left V 7 bases short and J 1 base short, with 15 bases between. The CDR3 consists of 14 residues. From germline, CDR1 is SQVTM and CDR2 ANQGSEA. The CDR3 region is CSAGGEGGTDTQYF. The CDR3 DNA follows: TGCAGCGCCGGTGGGGAGGGGGGCACAGATACGCAGTATTTT.

In its sample, this clonotype was seen many times. The rearrangement links TRBV6-1 to TRBJ2-2; TRBD1 matches at 10 bases. There are 15 residues in the CDR3. Germline V CDR1 and CDR2: MNHNS, SASEGT. V lost 2 bases, J lost 6 bases, and 3 bases stayed unmatched. The CDR3 is CASSERTGGAGELFF. The CDR3 DNA reads TGTGCCAGCAGTGAAAGGACAGGGGGGGCCGGGGAGCTGTTTTTT.

This clonotype was picked up many times. The J gene is TRBJ1-4, the V gene TRBV6-2 or TRBV6-3, with TRBD1 as a possible D gene (5 bases). Germline lookup yields CDR1 MNHEY and CDR2 SVGEGT. CDR3 size: 16 residues. V lost 7 bases, J lost 5 bases, and 20 bases lay in between. The CDR3 coding sequence is TGTGCCAGCACTCTCGGCAAGGGGCCATCGAATGAAAAACTGTTTTTT. Protein sequence: CASTLGKGPSNEKLFF.

This clonotype is judged medium-sized. The V and J genes are TRBV6-5 and TRBJ2-2; 8 bases are shared with TRBD1. The germline CDR1 and CDR2 sequences are MNHEY and SVGAGI. After removal of 5 bases from V and 2 bases from J, the junction contained 7 bases not matched to a gene. The CDR3 spans 16 residues. Written as DNA, the CDR3 is TGTGCCAGCAGTGAGGGGACAGGACCAAACACCGGGGAGCTGTTTTTT. This translates into CASSEGTGPNTGELFF.

The sample holds many counts of this clonotype. The V call is TRBV7-2, the J call TRBJ1-5; perhaps TRBD1 as D (6 bases). Deletions cut 4 bases from V and 3 bases from J, with 16 bases between. Germline CDR1 is SGHTA and CDR2 is FQGNSA. CDR3 length: 16 amino acids. CDR3 sequence (DNA): TGTGCCAGCAGCTATACAGGGTTTTACGACAATCAGCCCCAGCATTTT. Translation gives CASSYTGFYDNQPQHF.

This clonotype came up a few times. V usage is TRBV4-1 and J usage is TRBJ2-7, with D possibly TRBD2 on 6 matching bases. V was shortened by 4 bases and J by 3 bases, with 16 bases between the two germline ends. The CDR3 is 15 residues long. The germline V gene encodes CDR1 MGHRA and CDR2 YSYEKL. The DNA of the CDR3 is TGCGCCAGCAGCCGCGGGGTGGTAGGGCACTACGAGCAGTACTTC. Its translation: CASSRGVVGHYEQYF.

This clonotype was seen only a few times. The rearrangement joins TRBV27 to TRBJ2-1; 7 bases are a match to TRBD1. The CDR3 has 14 residues. The germline V gene encodes CDR1 MNHEY and CDR2 SMNVEV (reference sequence). The J segment lost 3 bases and the V segment lost 8 bases, leaving 7 bases of the junction unmatched. The CDR3: CASRLRQGYNEQFF. Written as DNA, the CDR3 is TGTGCCAGCCGGTTGAGACAGGGCTACAATGAGCAGTTCTTC.

This clonotype was detected ten times or more. The V and J genes are TRBV6-2 or TRBV6-3 and TRBJ1-5; the match to TRBD1 covers 7 bases. J gave up 3 bases and V 2 bases, and 1 base lay outside the gene matches. The V gene's germline CDR1 is MNHEY and CDR2 SVGEGT. This CDR3 is built from 14 residues. In DNA form, the CDR3 reads TGTGCCAGCAGTTACACAGGGGACAATCAGCCCCAGCATTTT. Its protein product is CASSYTGDNQPQHF.

This clonotype was counted ten times or more. This chain uses TRBV11-1 with TRBJ2-2; D unresolved. Trimming stripped 6 bases from V and 0 bases from J, with 8 bases between. The V gene's germline CDR1 is SGHAT and CDR2 FQDESV (reference sequence). CDR3 length equals 14 residues. The CDR3 nucleotides read TGTGCCAGCAGTTCAGAGCCGAACACCGGGGAGCTGTTTTTT. Protein: CASSSEPNTGELFF.

This clonotype was counted many times. The rearrangement links TRBV6-5 to TRBJ1-3, with TRBD1 identical over 7 bases. Germline CDR1 MNHEY, CDR2 SVGAGI. The CDR3 has 15 amino acids. V gave up 5 bases and J gave up 0 bases; unmatched junction bases: 4. CDR3 DNA sequence: TGTGCCAGCAGTCACGACAGGGACTCTGGAAACACCATATATTTT. Translated: CASSHDRDSGNTIYF.

V is TRBV7-2 and J is TRBJ2-5, with a tentative D call TRBD2 (5 bases). Germline V gene sequence: CDR1 SGHTA, CDR2 FQGNSA. Trimming shortened V by 5 bases and J by 2 bases, and 15 bases separated the two germline ends. CDR3 length: 15 residues. In nucleotides, the CDR3 is TGTGCCAGCAGCCCTGGTAGTAGCGAACAAGAGACCCAGTACTTC. Its protein product is CASSPGSSEQETQYF.